This T cell receptor (beta chain) emerged from a study of shared clonotypes between healthy human individuals. Study observations and caveats: It was only blood that was sampled, and tissue repertoires likely differ.

Concerning this clone itself: What it binds is not known.

The V gene's germline CDR1 is SGHTA and CDR2 FQGNSA. There are 14 residues in the CDR3. The germline V and J ends were trimmed by 1 base and 3 bases, with 9 bases remaining between them. The material for each subset, its genomic DNA, was split evenly across several immunoSEQ plates. Data came from immunoSEQ multiplex PCR; TCRdb stores just in-frame clones and leaves some out. The data hold 2 million to 3 million clones, with 93% observed a single time. The chain carries TRBV7-2 and TRBJ1-1; D is ambiguous. The sequenced sample was naive CD4+ T cells from PBMCs. Indicated subset: CD45RA+ positively selected. The clonotype originates from a man between 18 and 29 years old in good health. Some clones in this sample may be carry-over from other donors' samples. CDR3 sequence reads: CASSLVHRDTEAFF. In DNA form, the CDR3 reads TGTGCCAGCAGCTTAGTCCACCGGGACACTGAAGCTTTCTTT.